The 30 T cell receptor beta chains presented below share a single source sample, sequenced in a study of T cells in Graves' hyperthyroidism and ophthalmopathy (dated by TCRdb to the late 2010s). Receptor libraries were prepared by multiplex PCR. TCRdb shows the sequencer as Illumina HiSeq 2000. The TCR beta CDR3 regions were amplified from the RNA transcripts. The first round of RT-PCR for the TCR CDR3 was performed with the HTBI primer set and the Qiagen OneStep RT-PCR kit. TCRdb's own reprocessing of the public reads used fastp at Q25 and MiXCR and kept productive beta chains. Rows are unified per CDR3 protein, each entry keeping the most common DNA and genes. This sample lists hundreds of thousands of distinct CDR3 sequences; roughly 20% were detected once. The ten largest clones represent approximately 30% of the sample. Sequencing was done on a sample of blood. These receptors all come from a man aged 30 to 39 with Graves' ophthalmopathy.

The gene calls are TRBV10-2 and TRBJ2-5; D ambiguous. The V gene's germline CDR1 is WSHSY and CDR2 SAAADI. This CDR3 has 13 amino acids. V was clipped by 3 bases and J by 4 bases, with 9 bases between them. CDR3 in DNA: TGCGCCAGCAGTGATCGGGCCAGAGAGACCCAGTACTTC. This translates into CASSDRARETQYF.

This clonotype was seen a few times. The CDR3 region has the DNA TGTGCCAGCAGCTCAAATCTTCTAGCGGGAGGGAAAAACATTCAGTACTTC. This sequence encodes CASSSNLLAGGKNIQYF. The rearrangement joins TRBV11-2 to TRBJ2-4; TRBD2 matches at 12 bases. The CDR3 spans 17 residues. CDR1 and CDR2 (germline): SGHAT, FQNNGV. V was pared by 4 bases and J by 4 bases, with 8 bases of the junction left unmatched.

This rearrangement joins TRBV6-2 or TRBV6-3 to TRBJ2-4, with 8 positions matching TRBD2. This CDR3 contains 18 residues. The V segment lost 5 bases and the J segment 0 bases; nucleotides outside the gene matches: 12. CDR1 is MNHEY, CDR2 SVGEGT, per germline. CDR3: CASSTQRGIRLAKNIQYF. Here the CDR3 DNA reads TGTGCCAGCAGTACTCAGCGGGGGATACGTCTAGCCAAAAACATTCAGTACTTC.

The chain links TRBV2 to TRBJ1-1; TRBD1 matches 7 bases. This CDR3 spans 14 amino acids. The germline V gene encodes CDR1 SNHLY and CDR2 FYNNEI. V shed 5 bases, J shed 3 bases, and the junction held 6 bases outside the gene matches. The CDR3 region is CASSSRGLYTEAFF. CDR3 coding DNA: TGTGCCAGCAGTTCCAGGGGGTTGTACACTGAAGCTTTCTTT.

At least ten counts were recorded for this clonotype. The rearrangement links TRBV6-1 to TRBJ2-5; D is perhaps TRBD2 (5 bases). The CDR3 length is 13 residues. Between the trimmed V and J ends, which lost 7 bases and 5 bases, there was a span of 14 bases. Germline lookup yields CDR1 MNHNS and CDR2 SASEGT. CDR3 in DNA: TGTGCCAGCACCCTACCGGGATCGGAGACCCAGTACTTC. It yields the protein CASTLPGSETQYF.

This clonotype was found many times. This chain connects TRBV2 to TRBJ2-1; either TRBD1 or TRBD2 may fit D (5 bases each). V was trimmed by 1 base and J by 1 base, leaving 8 bases between them. CDR3 length equals 15 residues. Germline values: CDR1 SNHLY, CDR2 FYNNEI. The CDR3 DNA is TGTGCCAGCAGTGAAGAGAGGGGATCCTACAATGAGCAGTTCTTC. Protein product: CASSEERGSYNEQFF. Full variable domain (outside the CDR3, taken from reference TRBV2 and TRBJ2-1): EPEVTQTPSHQVTQMGQEVILRCVPISNHLYFYWYRQILGQKVEFLVSFYNNEISEKSEIFDDQFSVERPDGSNFTLKIRSTKLEDSAMYFCASSEERGSYNEQFFGPGTRLTVL.

The chain has TRBV6-1 and TRBJ2-7, with 7 bases fitting TRBD2. The V gene's germline CDR1 is MNHNS and CDR2 SASEGT. V shed 5 bases, J shed 5 bases, and the junction held 6 bases outside the gene matches. The CDR3 extends over 13 amino acids. CDR3 nucleotide sequence: TGTGCCAGCAGTACCCCTACTAGCGACGAGCAGTACTTC. It codes for CASSTPTSDEQYF.

In this sample, this clonotype turned up many times. This sequence joins TRBV7-3 and TRBJ2-1; 9 bases map to TRBD2. The CDR3 consists of 15 residues. V shed 1 base and J 9 bases; nucleotides not matched to a gene: 7. Germline V gives CDR1 SGHTA, CDR2 FQGTGA. The CDR3 is CASSLNTAGGGEQFF. In DNA form, the CDR3 reads TGTGCCAGCAGCTTAAACACAGCGGGAGGAGGTGAGCAGTTCTTC.

This clonotype showed up just once. V usage is TRBV5-6 and J usage is TRBJ2-3, with 7 positions matching TRBD2. The V gene end was trimmed by 3 bases and the J gene end by 2 bases; junction bases not matched to a gene: 15. The CDR3 extends over 18 amino acids. Germline loops: CDR1 SGHDT, CDR2 YYEEEE. CDR3 DNA sequence: TGTGCCAGCAGCTCAGCTAGAGGGTCTAGCGGTATCACAGATACGCAGTATTTT. This sequence encodes CASSSARGSSGITDTQYF.

This clonotype was counted ten times or more. The chain employs TRBV12-3 or TRBV12-4 and TRBJ1-2, with a possible D match to TRBD1 (5 bases). This CDR3 is built from 14 residues. Trimming removed 7 bases from V and 2 bases from J, with 14 bases in between. CDR3 DNA sequence: TGTGCCAGCACCCCAACGGGACGGAACTATGGCTACACCTTC. Translated, it gives CASTPTGRNYGYTF.

This clonotype came up many times. This sequence joins TRBV7-6 and TRBJ2-1; maybe TRBD2 (6 bases). Trimming stripped 1 base from V and 0 bases from J, with 22 bases between. This CDR3 comprises 20 residues. The V gene's germline CDR1 is SGHVS and CDR2 FNYEAQ. This chain's CDR3 is CASSLVGVYAGPNSYNEQFF. CDR3 in DNA: TGTGCCAGCAGCTTAGTAGGGGTCTATGCGGGACCTAACTCCTACAATGAGCAGTTCTTC.

In this sample, this clonotype turned up many times. The rearrangement joins TRBV28 to TRBJ2-5; D is perhaps TRBD1 (6 bases). Germline loops: CDR1 MDHEN, CDR2 SYDVKM. The CDR3 is made up of 14 amino acids. Trimming removed 6 bases from V and 5 bases from J, with 16 bases in between. The CDR3 nucleotides are TGTGCCAGCAGCCCCGCGCAGGGGACGGAGACCCAGTACTTC. Amino acid sequence: CASSPAQGTETQYF.

The chain couples TRBV9 to TRBJ2-1; perhaps TRBD2 as D (5 bases). V shed 0 bases and J shed 5 bases, with 9 bases lying between them. There are 14 residues in the CDR3. Germline CDR1 SGDLS, CDR2 YYNGEE. In nucleotides, the CDR3 is TGTGCCAGCAGCGTAGCTAGCTACAACAATGAGCAGTTCTTC. Translation gives CASSVASYNNEQFF.

This clonotype has ten or more counts. The chain has TRBV28 and TRBJ2-7; 7 bases line up with TRBD2. This CDR3 spans 14 amino acids. CDR1 and CDR2 (germline): MDHEN, SYDVKM. Losses at the gene ends were 9 bases for V and 4 bases for J; bases not matched to a gene: 12. CDR3 protein: CARRPRRESYEQYF. The CDR3 DNA is TGTGCCAGACGCCCCCGGCGGGAGTCGTACGAGCAGTACTTC.

The chain uses TRBV20-1 and TRBJ2-4; D gene uncertain. Germline CDR1 DFQATT, CDR2 SNEGSKA (reference sequence). Trimming left V 4 bases short and J 0 bases short, with 7 bases between. The CDR3 is 13 amino acids. The CDR3 bases are TGCAGTGCTATTAATTTAGCCAAAAACATTCAGTACTTC. This sequence encodes CSAINLAKNIQYF.

V is TRBV6-1 and J is TRBJ1-2; D not resolved. Per the germline V gene, CDR1 is MNHNS and CDR2 is SASEGT. This CDR3 region has 13 residues. V was clipped by 9 bases and J by 8 bases, with 19 bases between them. The CDR3 sequence: CARGGDNPEGYTF. The CDR3 nucleotides read TGTGCCAGGGGCGGGGATAACCCCGAGGGCTACACCTTC.

The chain is built from TRBV7-9 and TRBJ1-1; 7 bases align to TRBD1. V was clipped by 6 bases and J by 7 bases; unmatched bases: 14. This CDR3 spans 15 amino acids. Germline-derived CDR1 and CDR2 are SEHNR and FQNEAQ (reference sequence). Here the CDR3 DNA reads TGTGCCAGCAGGCGCAGAGACAGGGTCGATGGTGAAGCTTTCTTT. This codes for CASRRRDRVDGEAFF.

V and J are TRBV6-5 and TRBJ2-6; weak D call: TRBD1 (6 bases). Germline values: CDR1 MNHEY, CDR2 SVGAGI. The CDR3 extends over 17 amino acids. The V end lost 3 bases, the J end lost 0 bases, and 12 bases lay between the germline ends. CDR3 sequence (DNA): TGTGCCAGCAGTTATGGACAGTGGTACTCTGGGGCCAACGTCCTGACTTTC. Translating gives CASSYGQWYSGANVLTF.

The chain combines TRBV20-1 with TRBJ2-1; 8 positions match TRBD2. Per the germline V gene, CDR1 is DFQATT and CDR2 is SNEGSKA (reference sequence). The CDR3 totals 16 residues. V dropped 6 bases and J dropped 0; count of bases not matched to a gene: 10. Written as DNA, the CDR3 is TGCAGTGCCGAACGGACTAGCCACAGCTCCTACAATGAGCAGTTCTTC. It translates to CSAERTSHSSYNEQFF.

This clonotype appeared many times. This rearrangement joins TRBV6-6 to TRBJ1-1; D not resolved. V lost 0 bases to trimming and J lost 2 bases, with 4 bases between them. Germline CDR1 and CDR2: MNHNY and SVGAGI (reference sequence). The CDR3 is 13 amino acids. The CDR3 sequence is CASSYSVNTEAFF. The CDR3 coding sequence is TGTGCCAGCAGTTACTCGGTAAACACTGAAGCTTTCTTT.

This clonotype has just one count. The chain recombines TRBV20-1 with TRBJ1-1; 7 bases are a match to TRBD1. The CDR3 spans 16 residues. Germline V gene sequence: CDR1 DFQATT, CDR2 SNEGSKA (reference sequence). Trimming at V came to 0 bases and at J to 1 base, leaving 8 bases not matched to a gene. The CDR3 is CSARDKTGQRNTEAFF. CDR3 DNA sequence: TGCAGTGCTAGAGACAAAACGGGACAGCGGAACACTGAAGCTTTCTTT.

A few counts support this clonotype. This rearrangement joins TRBV11-2 to TRBJ2-7; D possibly matches TRBD1 or TRBD2 (6 bases each). The germline V and J ends were trimmed by 5 bases and 5 bases, with 19 bases remaining between them. CDR1 and CDR2 (germline): SGHAT, FQNNGV. The CDR3 length is 15 residues. The CDR3 sequence: CASSPRDRGSHEQYF. The CDR3 nucleotides are TGTGCCAGCAGCCCGCGGGATAGGGGGAGTCACGAGCAGTACTTC.

A few counts support this clonotype. The chain recombines TRBV4-3 with TRBJ1-2; 9 bases align to TRBD1. The CDR3 covers 15 residues. The trim removed 0 bases at V and 4 bases at J, leaving 3 bases unmatched. Germline loops: CDR1 LGHNA, CDR2 YSLEER. CDR3 region: CASSQDPGQGYGYTF. The CDR3 region has the DNA TGCGCCAGCAGCCAAGATCCGGGACAGGGCTATGGCTACACCTTC.

Only one count was recorded for this clonotype. V is TRBV9 and J is TRBJ2-2, with D possibly called TRBD1 or TRBD2 (5 bases each). Trimming shortened V by 3 bases and J by 4 bases, and 25 bases separated the two germline ends. CDR3 length: 19 residues. In germline, CDR1 is SGDLS, CDR2 YYNGEE. CDR3 coding DNA: TGTGCCAGCAGCGCACCAAAGAGGGGTGGGAGAGGGATCACCGGGGAGCTGTTTTTT. This encodes CASSAPKRGGRGITGELFF.

The rearrangement joins TRBV12-3 or TRBV12-4 to TRBJ2-5; D unresolved. The CDR3 contains 17 residues. The V and J ends lost 3 bases and 2 bases respectively, with 19 bases between them. Here the CDR3 DNA reads TGTGCCAGCAGTTTCTTGGTGGGCTTAGCACCACAAGAGACCCAGTACTTC. It codes for CASSFLVGLAPQETQYF.

This clonotype was seen at least ten times. The chain combines TRBV12-5 with TRBJ2-3; D possibly corresponds to TRBD2 (5 bases). The CDR3 runs to 14 residues. The germline gives CDR1 LGHNT, CDR2 FRNRAP. V was cut by 4 bases and J by 6 bases, with 14 bases left in between. The CDR3 nucleotides are TGTGCTAGTGGTTCACCTCGTGGGAGTGATACGCAGTATTTT. Translated, it gives CASGSPRGSDTQYF. Complete variable domain (other parts from reference TRBV12-5 and TRBJ2-3): DARVTQTPRHKVTEMGQEVTMRCQPILGHNTVFWYRQTMMQGLELLAYFRNRAPLDDSGMPKDRFSAEMPDATLATLKIQPSEPRDSAVYFCASGSPRGSDTQYFGPGTRLTVL.

In this sample, this clonotype turned up a few times. The chain has TRBV18 and TRBJ2-1; a weak D match, TRBD1 (6 bases). Germline V gives CDR1 KGHSH, CDR2 LQKENI. CDR3 length equals 16 residues. Trimming took 6 bases from V and 5 from J, leaving 20 bases between them. The CDR3 DNA reads TGTGCCAGCTCCCACAGGGCCGATAGTCTTGACAATGAGCAGTTCTTC. It specifies CASSHRADSLDNEQFF.

The chain joins TRBV28 to TRBJ1-6; 7 bases match TRBD1. This CDR3 spans 15 amino acids. Germline V gives CDR1 MDHEN, CDR2 SYDVKM. The V segment lost 4 bases and the J segment 4 bases; nucleotides outside the gene matches: 4. CDR3: CASSYQGQYNSPLHF. The CDR3 bases are TGTGCCAGCAGTTATCAGGGACAGTATAATTCACCCCTCCACTTT.

The CDR3 DNA sequence: TGCGCCAGCAGCCAAGAAGTGAGGACAGATACGCAGTATTTT. Protein: CASSQEVRTDTQYF. The chain employs TRBV4-1 and TRBJ2-3, with D unclear. The CDR3 covers 14 residues. The ends were cut back, 0 bases at V and 3 bases at J, with 7 bases in the middle. Germline values: CDR1 MGHRA, CDR2 YSYEKL.

The sample holds a few counts of this clonotype. This chain joins TRBV7-2 and TRBJ1-1; possibly TRBD1 for D (6 bases). CDR3 length equals 17 residues. Germline-derived CDR1 and CDR2 are SGHTA and FQGNSA. V was clipped by 1 base and J by 6 bases, with 21 bases between them. The CDR3 DNA reads as TGTGCCAGCAGCTTAGAACCTACCTCACTCAGGGGCTCTGAAGCTTTCTTT. Its translation: CASSLEPTSLRGSEAFF.